The next 15 T cell receptor beta chains were all read from a single sample in a study of blood T cell repertoires in COVID-19. Clones were sequenced by immunoSEQ multiplex PCR, and TCRdb holds only the in-frame ones, with some missing. Of about 240,000 clones in the sample, 80% to 90% were seen once. Sequencing input: peripheral blood. The source of these receptors is a woman in her 70s with acute or convalescent COVID-19.

The gene calls are TRBV19 and TRBJ2-5, with D possibly being TRBD1 (5 bases). This CDR3 spans 13 amino acids. V lost 5 bases and J 5 bases, leaving 12 bases between the germline ends. CDR1 is LNHDA and CDR2 is SQIVND in the germline V gene (reference sequence). The CDR3 here is CASSWQGRETQYF. The CDR3 coding sequence is TGTGCCAGTAGTTGGCAGGGAAGGGAGACCCAGTACTTC.

The V call is TRBV6-5, the J call TRBJ1-1, with a weak D call TRBD1 (6 bases). This CDR3 region has 16 residues. The V end lost 0 bases, the J end lost 2 bases, and 13 bases lay between the germline ends. In germline, CDR1 is MNHEY, CDR2 SVGAGI. The CDR3 DNA reads as TGTGCCAGCAGTTACTCCACCGGGACACCCAACACTGAAGCTTTCTTT. It specifies CASSYSTGTPNTEAFF.

This chain connects TRBV4-2 to TRBJ2-4, with 7 positions matching TRBD1. Unmatched junction bases numbered 16, after V lost 0 bases and J lost 2 bases. The CDR3 covers 20 residues. Per germline, CDR1 LGHNA and CDR2 YNFKEQ. This CDR3 is CASSQDGAKTGIGPKNIQYF. The CDR3 DNA is TGTGCCAGCAGCCAAGATGGGGCTAAGACAGGGATCGGGCCCAAAAACATTCAGTACTTC.

The chain uses TRBV7-2 and TRBJ1-2, with D possibly matching TRBD1 (5 bases). The germline CDR1 and CDR2 sequences are SGHTA and FQGNSA. The CDR3 has 15 residues. Trimming removed 1 base at V and 5 bases at J, with 14 bases between. The CDR3 protein is CASSLDSTTDYGYTF. The CDR3 DNA reads as TGTGCCAGCAGCTTAGATTCCACGACAGATTATGGCTACACCTTC.

The chain uses TRBV2 and TRBJ1-5; the D gene is possibly TRBD1 (5 bases). The germline V gene has CDR1 SNHLY and CDR2 FYNNEI. This CDR3 is built from 14 residues. V lost 7 bases and J 2 bases, leaving 12 bases between the germline ends. CDR3 DNA: TGTGCCAGCAAAGGGGTGTATGGCAATCAGCCCCAGCATTTT. It translates to CASKGVYGNQPQHF. The whole variable domain, filled in from reference TRBV2 and TRBJ1-5, reads EPEVTQTPSHQVTQMGQEVILRCVPISNHLYFYWYRQILGQKVEFLVSFYNNEISEKSEIFDDQFSVERPDGSNFTLKIRSTKLEDSAMYFCASKGVYGNQPQHFGDGTRLSIL.

The chain employs TRBV7-2 and TRBJ1-5, with 8 bases that match TRBD1. J was trimmed by 6 bases and V by 4 bases; bases with no gene match: 5. Per the germline V gene, CDR1 is SGHTA and CDR2 is FQGNSA. The CDR3 length is 14 residues. Written as DNA, the CDR3 is TGTGCCAGCAGCTCGGACAGGGCCTTTCAGCCCCAGCATTTT. This gives the protein CASSSDRAFQPQHF. Complete variable domain (other parts from reference TRBV7-2 and TRBJ1-5): GAGVSQSPSNKVTEKGKDVELRCDPISGHTALYWYRQSLGQGLEFLIYFQGNSAPDKSGLPSDRFSAERTGGSVSTLTIQRTQQEDSAVYLCASSSDRAFQPQHFGDGTRLSIL.

The rearrangement joins TRBV2 to TRBJ1-4; no clear D. The germline V and J ends were trimmed by 6 bases and 5 bases, with 16 bases remaining between them. Germline assignment: CDR1 SNHLY and CDR2 FYNNEI. This CDR3 is built from 15 residues. CDR3 sequence (DNA): TGTGCCAGCAGAGGGCCGGGAGCCCGAAATGAAAAACTGTTTTTT. It translates to CASRGPGARNEKLFF.

V gene TRBV2 combines with J gene TRBJ1-5; no clear D. V lost 2 bases to trimming and J lost 4 bases, with 12 bases between them. Germline lookup yields CDR1 SNHLY and CDR2 FYNNEI. The CDR3 is made up of 15 amino acids. Here the CDR3 reads CASSENTAGNQPQHF. CDR3 coding DNA: TGTGCCAGCAGTGAAAACACTGCGGGTAATCAGCCCCAGCATTTT. The full variable domain, rest sourced from reference TRBV2 and TRBJ1-5, is EPEVTQTPSHQVTQMGQEVILRCVPISNHLYFYWYRQILGQKVEFLVSFYNNEISEKSEIFDDQFSVERPDGSNFTLKIRSTKLEDSAMYFCASSENTAGNQPQHFGDGTRLSIL.

The chain couples TRBV16 to TRBJ1-4; 10 bases fit TRBD1. This CDR3 is built from 19 residues. Germline CDR1 reads KGHSY; CDR2 reads FQNENV. The junction had 11 bases not matched to a gene; V was cut back by 2 bases and J by 2 bases. The CDR3 is CASSQVPGQGISTNEKLFF. The CDR3, as DNA: TGTGCCAGCAGCCAAGTGCCGGGACAGGGGATATCGACTAATGAAAAACTGTTTTTT.

V and J are TRBV3-1 (or the pseudogene TRBV3-2) and TRBJ1-1, with 9 bases fitting TRBD1. Germline V gene lookup returns CDR1 LGHDT and CDR2 YNNKEL (reference sequence). The length of the CDR3 is 14 residues. The ends lost 5 bases at V and 10 bases at J; junction bases unmatched: 11. CDR3 sequence reads: CASSNRDRVGGAFF. CDR3 in DNA: TGTGCCAGCAGCAACCGGGACAGGGTCGGTGGAGCTTTCTTT.

This clone was counted between two and nine times. The V gene is TRBV4-2, the J gene TRBJ2-7, with TRBD1 matching over 8 bases. The junction had 12 bases not matched to a gene; V was cut back by 3 bases and J by 2 bases. The CDR3 contains 17 residues. CDR1 and CDR2 (germline): LGHNA, YNFKEQ. CDR3 DNA sequence: TGTGCCAGCAGCCAGACAGGGGATACCCTACGAGCCTACGAGCAGTACTTC. It encodes CASSQTGDTLRAYEQYF.

This rearrangement joins TRBV30 to TRBJ1-4; 9 nucleotides align to TRBD1. The CDR3 runs to 15 residues. Germline loops: CDR1 GTSNPN, CDR2 SVGIG (reference sequence). Losses at the gene ends were 4 bases for V and 7 bases for J; bases not matched to a gene: 10. The CDR3 region is CAWIPNRGLGEKLFF. The DNA for the CDR3 is TGTGCCTGGATCCCTAACAGGGGGCTGGGTGAAAAACTGTTTTTT. Supplemented by reference TRBV30 and TRBJ1-4, the full variable domain reads SQTIHQWPATLVQPVGSPLSLECTVEGTSNPNLYWYRQAAGRGLQLLFYSVGIGQISSEVPQNLSASRPQDRQFILSSKKLLLSDSGFYLCAWIPNRGLGEKLFFGSGTQLSVL.

The CDR3, as DNA: TGCAGTGCTAGTAAGGCGGAAGAAGCTTTCTTT. Its protein product is CSASKAEEAFF. The rearrangement joins TRBV20-1 to TRBJ1-1; D remains ambiguous. This CDR3 has 11 residues. V gave up 3 bases and J gave up 8 bases, with 10 bases separating them. Germline assignment: CDR1 DFQATT and CDR2 SNEGSKA (reference sequence).

V is TRBV25-1 and J is TRBJ1-2, with D uncertain. V was trimmed by 2 bases and J by 4 bases, leaving 5 bases between them. The germline V gene encodes CDR1 MGHDK and CDR2 SYGVNS. The CDR3 has 12 amino acids. CDR3: CASSEAGYGYTF. The CDR3 nucleotides are TGTGCCAGCAGTGAAGCAGGCTATGGCTACACCTTC.

The sample holds one count of this clone. The chain combines TRBV4-2 with TRBJ1-5, with a possible D match to TRBD1 (6 bases). The germline V and J ends were trimmed by 0 bases and 0 bases, with 15 bases remaining between them. CDR3 length: 18 residues. The germline gives CDR1 LGHNA, CDR2 YNFKEQ. The CDR3 DNA follows: TGTGCCAGCAGCCAAGATACGGCGCGGGGGGCTAGCAATCAGCCCCAGCATTTT. It codes for CASSQDTARGASNQPQHF.